Below are 13 T cell receptor beta chains sequenced from a single sample in a study of blood T cell repertoires in COVID-19. The table came from immunoSEQ multiplex PCR; TCRdb's copy has only in-frame clones and leaves some out. The table has a few hundred thousand clones, 70% to 90% seen once; the top ten hold 3% to 4.5%. The sample taken for sequencing was PBMCs or T cells enriched from blood (not recorded which). The receptors shown here come from a woman between 40 and 55 years old with acute COVID-19.

The rearrangement links TRBV5-1 to TRBJ1-1; a weak D match, TRBD1 (5 bases). CDR1 and CDR2 from the germline V gene are SGHRS and YFSETQ. V was trimmed by 0 bases and J by 4 bases, leaving 10 bases between them. The CDR3 runs to 14 residues. CDR3 nucleotides: TGCGCCAGCAGCTTGGAAGGGGAGGCCACTGAAGCTTTCTTT. Encoded protein: CASSLEGEATEAFF.

The chain has TRBV4-1 and TRBJ1-2; D might be TRBD1 (5 bases). Germline V lookup: CDR1 MGHRA, CDR2 YSYEKL. There are 15 residues in the CDR3. V was cut by 1 base and J by 3 bases, with 12 bases left in between. For the CDR3, the DNA is TGCGCCAGCAGCCAAGGGGGGGGGATGGACTATGGCTACACCTTC. This sequence encodes CASSQGGGMDYGYTF.

The rearrangement joins TRBV27 to TRBJ2-7; the D gene is possibly TRBD1 (7 bases). CDR1 and CDR2 from the germline V gene are MNHEY and SMNVEV (reference sequence). The CDR3 loop spans 18 amino acids. Trimming removed 0 bases at V and 5 bases at J, with 23 bases between. The CDR3 here is CASSLSGPLGGGQDEQYF. The CDR3 nucleotides are TGTGCCAGCAGTTTATCAGGTCCATTGGGAGGAGGACAGGACGAGCAGTACTTC.

The V call is TRBV11-2, the J call TRBJ1-2, with 10 bases fitting TRBD1. Germline values: CDR1 SGHAT, CDR2 FQNNGV. This CDR3 has 14 amino acids. Trimming cost V 4 bases and J 6 bases; bases outside gene matches: 5. The CDR3 here is CASSSRQGANGYTF. CDR3 DNA: TGTGCCAGCAGCTCGCGACAGGGGGCTAATGGCTACACCTTC. Together with reference TRBV11-2 and TRBJ1-2, the CDR3 gives the full variable domain: EAGVAQSPRYKIIEKRQSVAFWCNPISGHATLYWYQQILGQGPKLLIQFQNNGVVDDSQLPKDRFSAERLKGVDSTLKIQPAKLEDSAVYLCASSSRQGANGYTFGSGTRLTVV.

V usage is TRBV3-1 (or the pseudogene TRBV3-2) and J usage is TRBJ2-5, with 8 bases aligning to TRBD2. CDR1 LGHDT and CDR2 YNNKEL come from the germline V gene (reference sequence). The CDR3 contains 14 residues. J gave up 5 bases and V 1 base, and 3 bases lay outside the gene matches. CDR3 amino acids: CASSQVGTRETQYF. DNA for the CDR3: TGTGCCAGCAGCCAAGTGGGGACTAGGGAGACCCAGTACTTC.

The rearrangement links TRBV19 to TRBJ2-1; 7 bases are shared with TRBD2. Germline assignment: CDR1 LNHDA and CDR2 SQIVND (reference sequence). The CDR3 totals 17 residues. V was clipped by 0 bases and J by 2 bases; unmatched bases: 7. The CDR3 spells CASSIDRASGPYNEQFF. The CDR3, as DNA: TGTGCCAGTAGTATAGATAGGGCTAGCGGCCCCTACAATGAGCAGTTCTTC.

CDR3 region: CASSFLREQYF. The CDR3 nucleotides are TGTGCCAGCAGCTTTCTTCGGGAGCAGTACTTC. This rearrangement joins TRBV5-8 to TRBJ2-7; D unclear. Per germline, CDR1 SGHTS and CDR2 YDEGEE. V dropped 2 bases and J dropped 7 bases, with 7 bases sitting between them. CDR3 length equals 11 residues.

The chain is built from TRBV28 and TRBJ1-5; D uncertain. V lost 6 bases to trimming and J lost 5 bases, with 2 bases between them. Germline CDR1 MDHEN, CDR2 SYDVKM. CDR3 size: 10 residues. In DNA, the CDR3 is TGTGCCAGCAGCTATCAGCCCCAGCATTTT. Amino acid sequence: CASSYQPQHF.

The genes are TRBV21-1 and TRBJ1-5; the D call in the table, TRBD1, was not verified against the DNA. TRBV21-1 represents a pseudogene. CDR3 length: 20 amino acids. As DNA, the CDR3 is TGTGCCAGCAGCAGTCGACAGGGAGGCAGTTCTCCAGGCAGCAATCAGCCCCAGCATTTT. Amino acids: CASSSRQGGSSPGSNQPQHF.

The chain uses TRBV2 and TRBJ1-1, with no clear D. Germline values: CDR1 SNHLY, CDR2 FYNNEI. There are 17 residues in the CDR3. V lost 2 bases and J lost 3, with 19 bases in between. CDR3 sequence reads: CASSETGGNTVDTEAFF. Written as DNA, the CDR3 is TGTGCCAGCAGTGAAACGGGAGGGAATACGGTAGACACTGAAGCTTTCTTT.

V usage is TRBV14 and J usage is TRBJ2-6; TRBD1 matches at 7 bases. The CDR3 consists of 16 residues. The V gene end was trimmed by 0 bases and the J gene end by 1 base; junction bases not matched to a gene: 0. Germline V gene sequence: CDR1 SGHDN, CDR2 FVKESK. CDR3 bases: TGTGCCAGCAGCCAAGAGACAGGGTCTGGGGCCAACGTCCTGACTTTC. This translates into CASSQETGSGANVLTF.

This chain joins TRBV6-6 and TRBJ1-1, with no clear D. Between the trimmed V and J ends, which lost 0 bases and 3 bases, there was a span of 11 bases. CDR1 and CDR2 from the germline V gene are MNHNY and SVGAGI (reference sequence). The CDR3 consists of 15 residues. The CDR3 DNA sequence: TGTGCCAGCAGTTACTCTCGGGGATTGGACACTGAAGCTTTCTTT. Protein: CASSYSRGLDTEAFF.

The chain couples TRBV25-1 to TRBJ2-1; TRBD2 agrees at 13 bases. Losses at the gene ends were 5 bases for V and 5 bases for J; bases not matched to a gene: 6. Germline assignment: CDR1 MGHDK and CDR2 SYGVNS. The CDR3 has 16 residues. In DNA form, the CDR3 reads TGTGCCAGCAGTAGGAGGGGGACTAGCGGGAACAATGAGCAGTTCTTC. It is translated as CASSRRGTSGNNEQFF.